A single sample is the source of the 17 T cell receptor beta chains below, sequenced in a study of T cell changes during pregnancy in multiple sclerosis (dated by TCRdb to between 2018 and 2021). Library creation used the immunoSEQ multiplex PCR assay. TCRdb's version of the immuneACCESS table is confined to in-frame rearrangements and falls short of the full clone set. An unresolved V gene accounts for under half of the shortfall where checked; the remainder is of unknown origin. The sample table records approximately 40,000 clones; about 90% of these occur just once. The leading ten clones occupy roughly 5% of the sample. Source: peripheral blood, taken in the first trimester of pregnancy. The receptors come from a female donor in good health, enrolled as a control in a pregnancy study.

The rearrangement joins TRBV2 to TRBJ2-1, with TRBD2 matching over 9 bases. CDR3 length: 19 residues. Germline V gives CDR1 SNHLY, CDR2 FYNNEI. The V gene end was trimmed by 6 bases and the J gene end by 0 bases; junction bases not matched to a gene: 15. CDR3 sequence (DNA): TGTGCCAGCAGGGGGTGGATTAGCGGGAGCTCAAGCTCCTACAATGAGCAGTTCTTC. It translates to CASRGWISGSSSSYNEQFF.

The chain couples TRBV2 to TRBJ2-1; 14 bases match TRBD2. V was clipped by 6 bases and J by 9 bases; unmatched bases: 10. The CDR3 spans 16 residues. From germline, CDR1 is SNHLY and CDR2 FYNNEI. The CDR3 here is CASSGPGLAGEGEQFF. Written as DNA, the CDR3 is TGTGCCAGCAGCGGACCGGGACTAGCGGGAGAAGGTGAGCAGTTCTTC.

J is TRBJ1-2 and V is TRBV13, with D unresolved. V dropped 4 bases and J dropped 4 bases, with 16 bases sitting between them. This CDR3 has 15 amino acids. Germline CDR1 and CDR2: PRHDT and FYEKMQ (reference sequence). The CDR3 DNA is TGTGCCAGCAGCTCCAGCGGGAGCCCGGGCTATGGCTACACCTTC. This gives the protein CASSSSGSPGYGYTF. The entire variable domain, with the rest obtained from reference TRBV13 and TRBJ1-2, is as follows: AAGVIQSPRHLIKEKRETATLKCYPIPRHDTVYWYQQGPGQDPQFLISFYEKMQSDKGSIPDRFSAQQFSDYHSELNMSSLELGDSALYFCASSSSGSPGYGYTFGSGTRLTVV.

This chain uses TRBV28 with TRBJ1-5; no definite D call. The CDR3 has 16 amino acids. From germline, CDR1 is MDHEN and CDR2 SYDVKM. Trimming took 5 bases from V and 7 from J, leaving 21 bases between them. CDR3 nucleotides: TGTGCCAGCAGTCATAGGTTCCGTGGGGAGAGGCAGCCCCAGCATTTT. Residues: CASSHRFRGERQPQHF. Together with reference TRBV28 and TRBJ1-5, the CDR3 gives the full variable domain: DVKVTQSSRYLVKRTGEKVFLECVQDMDHENMFWYRQDPGLGLRLIYFSYDVKMKEKGDIPEGYSVSREKKERFSLILESASTNQTSMYLCASSHRFRGERQPQHFGDGTRLSIL.

The chain carries TRBV18 and TRBJ2-7, with TRBD1 matching over 10 bases. There are 16 residues in the CDR3. With 4 bases clipped from V and 1 base from J, the junction kept 7 bases outside the gene matches. The germline V gene encodes CDR1 KGHSH and CDR2 LQKENI. The CDR3 loop reads CASSLRPGQGSYEQYF. The CDR3 DNA follows: TGTGCCAGCTCACTACGTCCGGGACAGGGGTCCTACGAGCAGTACTTC.

The chain has TRBV7-3 and TRBJ2-7; 14 bases line up with TRBD2. This CDR3 is 17 amino acids long. With V trimmed by 4 bases and J by 2 bases, 7 bases remained unmatched. Germline V gene lookup returns CDR1 SGHTA and CDR2 FQGTGA. The CDR3 reads CASSSRSGLAGAYEQYF. CDR3 sequence (DNA): TGTGCCAGCAGCTCCCGGTCGGGACTAGCGGGAGCCTACGAGCAGTACTTC.

J is TRBJ2-7 and V is TRBV25-1, with TRBD1 identical over 7 bases. Trimming removed 5 bases from V and 5 bases from J; junction bases left unmatched: 12. Germline V lookup: CDR1 MGHDK, CDR2 SYGVNS. This CDR3 contains 15 residues. DNA for the CDR3: TGTGCCAGCAGTTTCCTCGACAGGGATGGAAACGAGCAGTACTTC. Encoded protein: CASSFLDRDGNEQYF.

V gene TRBV6-5 combines with J gene TRBJ1-4; D is ambiguous. Trimming shortened V by 0 bases and J by 6 bases, and 8 bases separated the two germline ends. Germline loops: CDR1 MNHEY, CDR2 SVGAGI. CDR3 length equals 14 residues. The CDR3 sequence is CASSYSVGDEKLFF. The CDR3 region has the DNA TGTGCCAGCAGTTACTCGGTCGGGGATGAAAAACTGTTTTTT.

This chain uses TRBV11-2 with TRBJ2-5; D gene unclear. The CDR3 runs 13 residues. V was cut by 5 bases and J by 2 bases, with 9 bases left in between. Germline V gene data show CDR1 as SGHAT and CDR2 as FQNNGV. The CDR3: CASSGAGQETQYF. The CDR3 bases are TGTGCCAGCAGCGGCGCAGGACAAGAGACCCAGTACTTC.

The genes are TRBV5-1 and TRBJ2-7; D call uncertain. With 0 bases removed from V and 3 bases from J, the gap between germline ends came to 13 bases. CDR1 and CDR2 (germline): SGHRS, YFSETQ. This CDR3 comprises 15 residues. The CDR3 sequence: CASSLAAGVSYEQYF. CDR3 DNA sequence: TGCGCCAGCAGCTTGGCCGCCGGAGTTAGCTACGAGCAGTACTTC.

The chain has TRBV6-6 and TRBJ2-7; TRBD1 agrees at 9 bases. V lost 5 bases to trimming and J lost 4 bases; unmatched junction nucleotides: 9. This CDR3 spans 15 amino acids. Germline V CDR1 and CDR2: MNHNY, SVGAGI (reference sequence). CDR3 DNA: TGTGCCAGCAGTGTGGGGGACAGGGTTTTATACGAGCAGTACTTC. The encoded protein is CASSVGDRVLYEQYF.

This clone was counted a few times. The chain joins TRBV28 to TRBJ1-1, with 8 bases identical to TRBD1. The germline V gene has CDR1 MDHEN and CDR2 SYDVKM. J lost 2 bases, V lost 4 bases, and 6 bases had no gene match. This CDR3 is 15 amino acids long. CDR3 bases: TGTGCCAGCAGTTCCCCAGGGGGCATAAACACTGAAGCTTTCTTT. Amino acid sequence: CASSSPGGINTEAFF. Full variable domain (outside the CDR3, taken from reference TRBV28 and TRBJ1-1): DVKVTQSSRYLVKRTGEKVFLECVQDMDHENMFWYRQDPGLGLRLIYFSYDVKMKEKGDIPEGYSVSREKKERFSLILESASTNQTSMYLCASSSPGGINTEAFFGQGTRLTVV.

The rearrangement uses TRBV7-9 and TRBJ1-1; no reliable D call. CDR3 length: 13 amino acids. The germline CDR1 and CDR2 sequences are SEHNR and FQNEAQ (reference sequence). V lost 5 bases to trimming and J lost 0 bases, with 7 bases between them. The CDR3 reads CASSGGVNTEAFF. CDR3 in DNA: TGTGCCAGCAGCGGCGGGGTGAACACTGAAGCTTTCTTT.

The chain is built from TRBV7-2 and TRBJ1-2; D uncertain. This CDR3 spans 15 amino acids. Per germline, CDR1 SGHTA and CDR2 FQGNSA. Trimming cost V 7 bases and J 2 bases, with 17 bases left between them. The CDR3 loop is CASTQYPSRNYGYTF. Written as DNA, the CDR3 is TGTGCCAGCACCCAGTATCCGTCGAGGAACTATGGCTACACCTTC.

The gene calls are TRBV4-1 and TRBJ2-2; D perhaps matches TRBD1 (5 bases). From germline, CDR1 is MGHRA and CDR2 YSYEKL. The CDR3 spans 14 residues. Trimming took off 0 bases at V and 5 bases at J, with 7 bases between the two ends. CDR3 bases: TGCGCCAGCAGCCAAGATCAGGGAACCGGGGAGCTGTTTTTT. Residues: CASSQDQGTGELFF.

The chain has TRBV6-1 and TRBJ1-1; TRBD1 matches 7 bases. The CDR3 covers 12 residues. The germline V gene has CDR1 MNHNS and CDR2 SASEGT. V lost 6 bases and J lost 4; bases outside the gene matches: 2. CDR3 amino acids: CASSSGGTEAFF. The CDR3 DNA follows: TGTGCCAGCAGCTCAGGGGGCACTGAAGCTTTCTTT.

The V and J genes are TRBV7-8 and TRBJ2-1; weak D call: TRBD2 (6 bases). CDR1 and CDR2 (germline): SGHVS, FQNEAQ. V lost 0 bases and J lost 2, with 11 bases in between. The CDR3 totals 16 residues. CDR3 loop: CASSLAFPGAYNEQFF. CDR3 DNA: TGTGCCAGCAGCTTAGCATTTCCGGGGGCCTACAATGAGCAGTTCTTC.